The present T cell receptor (beta chain) was sequenced within a study of human T cells and chemical hapten exposure. At the level of the study: Throughout a study of roughly 24 weeks, patients underwent weekly scalp administration of diphenylcyclopropenone doses.

Study conclusions and caveats: There were significantly more large CDR3 similarity clusters among expanded TCRs than among controls.

As to time point: patch test 2, 6 weeks after DPC sensitization. Treatment meaning: therapeutic diphenylcyclopropenone sensitization with weekly scalp DPC. Total RNA came from unfractionated whole blood. As to this clonotype: Its antigen is unidentified.

Germline V gene lookup returns CDR1 MNHEY and CDR2 SMNVEV (reference sequence). With V trimmed by 8 bases and J by 4 bases, 7 bases remained unmatched. This CDR3 is 13 amino acids long. From the RACE reads, TCRdb called clonotypes with MiXCR, one entry per CDR3 protein. The sample carries a few hundred thousand distinct CDR3 sequences, about 6.3% recorded once. The chain couples TRBV27 to TRBJ2-7, with TRBD1 matching 8 bases. The sample here was whole blood, taken in connection with sensitization to the hapten diphenylcyclopropenone (DPC). The clonotype comes from a young woman with alopecia areata. Some clones in this sample may be carry-over from other donors' samples. Here the CDR3 reads CASGGQGRYEQYF. The CDR3 nucleotides read TGTGCCAGCGGCGGACAGGGCAGGTACGAGCAGTACTTC.